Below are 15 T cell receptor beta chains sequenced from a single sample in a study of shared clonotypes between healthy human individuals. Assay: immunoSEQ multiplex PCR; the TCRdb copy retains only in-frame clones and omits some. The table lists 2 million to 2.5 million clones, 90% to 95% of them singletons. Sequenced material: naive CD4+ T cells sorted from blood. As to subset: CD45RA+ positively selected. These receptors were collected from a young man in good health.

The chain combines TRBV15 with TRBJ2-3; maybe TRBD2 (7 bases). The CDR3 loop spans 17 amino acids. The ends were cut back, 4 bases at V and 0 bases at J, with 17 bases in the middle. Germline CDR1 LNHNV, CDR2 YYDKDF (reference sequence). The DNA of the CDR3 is TGTGCCACCAGCATGGGGGGGCCGGCCACTAGCACAGATACGCAGTATTTT. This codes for CATSMGGPATSTDTQYF.

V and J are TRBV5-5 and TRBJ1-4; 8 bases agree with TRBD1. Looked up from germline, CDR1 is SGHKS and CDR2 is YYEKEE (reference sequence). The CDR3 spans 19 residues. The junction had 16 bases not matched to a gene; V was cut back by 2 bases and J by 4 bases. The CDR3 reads CASSFSTGASLTYNEKLFF. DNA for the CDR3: TGTGCCAGCAGCTTTTCGACAGGGGCATCTCTAACGTATAATGAAAAACTGTTTTTT.

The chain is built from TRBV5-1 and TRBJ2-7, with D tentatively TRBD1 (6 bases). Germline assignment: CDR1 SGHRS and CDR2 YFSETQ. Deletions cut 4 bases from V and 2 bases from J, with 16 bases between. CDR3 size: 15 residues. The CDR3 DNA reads TGCGCCAGCAGCGTACAGGGTGGGGCGCCCTACGAGCAGTACTTC. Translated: CASSVQGGAPYEQYF. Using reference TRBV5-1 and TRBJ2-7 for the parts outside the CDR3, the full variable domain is KAGVTQTPRYLIKTRGQQVTLSCSPISGHRSVSWYQQTPGQGLQFLFEYFSETQRNKGNFPGRFSGRQFSNSRSEMNVSTLELGDSALYLCASSVQGGAPYEQYFGPGTRLTVT.

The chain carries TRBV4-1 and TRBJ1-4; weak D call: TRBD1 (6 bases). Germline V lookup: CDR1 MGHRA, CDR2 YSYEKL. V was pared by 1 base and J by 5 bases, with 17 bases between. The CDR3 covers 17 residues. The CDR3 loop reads CASSQAGVGLKNEKLFF. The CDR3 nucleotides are TGCGCCAGCAGCCAAGCAGGGGTCGGATTGAAGAATGAAAAACTGTTTTTT.

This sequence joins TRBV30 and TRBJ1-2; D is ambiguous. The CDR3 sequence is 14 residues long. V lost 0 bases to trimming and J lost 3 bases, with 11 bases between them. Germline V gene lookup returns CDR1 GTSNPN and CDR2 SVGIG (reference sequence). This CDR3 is CAWSVESSYYGYTF. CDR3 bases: TGTGCCTGGAGTGTGGAGTCTTCCTACTATGGCTACACCTTC.

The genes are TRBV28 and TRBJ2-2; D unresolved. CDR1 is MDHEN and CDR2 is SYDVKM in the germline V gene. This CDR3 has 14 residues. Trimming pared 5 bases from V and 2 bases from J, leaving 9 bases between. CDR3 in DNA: TGTGCCAGCAGTATACCCGCCAACACCGGGGAGCTGTTTTTT. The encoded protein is CASSIPANTGELFF.

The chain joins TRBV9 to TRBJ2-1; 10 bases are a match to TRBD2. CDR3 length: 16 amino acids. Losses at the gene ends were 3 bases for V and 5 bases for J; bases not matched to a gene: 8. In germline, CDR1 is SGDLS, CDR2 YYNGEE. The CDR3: CASSAATSGANNEQFF. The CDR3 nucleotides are TGTGCCAGCAGCGCAGCAACTAGCGGGGCTAACAATGAGCAGTTCTTC.

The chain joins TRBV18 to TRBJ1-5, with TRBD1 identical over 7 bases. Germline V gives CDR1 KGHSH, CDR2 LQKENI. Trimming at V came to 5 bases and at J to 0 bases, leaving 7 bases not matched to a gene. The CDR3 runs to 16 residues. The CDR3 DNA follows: TGTGCCAGCTCATGGGGACAGTATAATAGCAATCAGCCCCAGCATTTT. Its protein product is CASSWGQYNSNQPQHF.

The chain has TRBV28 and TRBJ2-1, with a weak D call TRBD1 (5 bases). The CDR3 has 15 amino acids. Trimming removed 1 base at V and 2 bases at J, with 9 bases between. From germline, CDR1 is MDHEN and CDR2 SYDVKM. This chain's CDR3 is CASSLYEGAYNEQFF. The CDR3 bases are TGTGCCAGCAGTTTATATGAAGGGGCCTACAATGAGCAGTTCTTC.

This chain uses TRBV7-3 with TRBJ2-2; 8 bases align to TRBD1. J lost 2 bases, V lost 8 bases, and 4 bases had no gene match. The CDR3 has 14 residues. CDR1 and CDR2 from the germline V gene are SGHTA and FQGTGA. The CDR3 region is CASQDRVNTGELFF. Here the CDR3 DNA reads TGTGCCAGCCAGGACAGGGTAAACACCGGGGAGCTGTTTTTT.

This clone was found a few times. Here the CDR3 DNA reads TGTGCCAGCAGCACCGGCCAGGGCCCGACCCAGTACTTC. Translation gives CASSTGQGPTQYF. The chain has TRBV7-9 and TRBJ2-5, with D tentatively TRBD1 (5 bases). The CDR3 is 13 amino acids. CDR1 SEHNR and CDR2 FQNEAQ come from the germline V gene (reference sequence). V was shortened by 5 bases and J by 7 bases, with 14 bases between the two germline ends.

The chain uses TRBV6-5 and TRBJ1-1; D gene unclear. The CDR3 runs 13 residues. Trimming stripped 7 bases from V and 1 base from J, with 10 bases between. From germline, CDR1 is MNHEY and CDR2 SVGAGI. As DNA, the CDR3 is TGTGCCAGCACCCTGCGGGGGAACACTGAAGCTTTCTTT. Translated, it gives CASTLRGNTEAFF.

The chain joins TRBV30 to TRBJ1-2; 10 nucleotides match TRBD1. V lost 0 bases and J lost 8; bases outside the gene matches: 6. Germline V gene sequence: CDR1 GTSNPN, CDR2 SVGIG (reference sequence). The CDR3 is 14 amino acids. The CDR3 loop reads CAWSVRGDRGGYTF. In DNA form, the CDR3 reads TGTGCCTGGAGTGTCAGAGGGGACAGGGGCGGCTACACCTTC.

DNA for the CDR3: TGTGCCAACACAGTGGGCCCCGGGGAGACCCAGTACTTC. Amino acids: CANTVGPGETQYF. The chain uses TRBV2 and TRBJ2-5, with no clear D. V was clipped by 10 bases and J by 5 bases, with 17 bases between them. The CDR3 runs to 13 residues. Germline CDR1 reads SNHLY; CDR2 reads FYNNEI.

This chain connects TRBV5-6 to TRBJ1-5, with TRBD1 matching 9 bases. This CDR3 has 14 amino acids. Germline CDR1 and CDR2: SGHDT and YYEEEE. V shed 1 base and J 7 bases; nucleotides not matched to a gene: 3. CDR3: CASSLTGGEQPQHF. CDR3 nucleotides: TGTGCCAGCAGCTTGACAGGGGGCGAACAGCCCCAGCATTTT.